What follows are 9 T cell receptor beta chains derived from one specimen sequenced in a study of T cells after yellow fever vaccination. Via MiXCR, TCRdb re-called the 5' RACE reads, giving one row per CDR3 protein. The sample includes 50,000 to 75,000 distinct CDR3 sequences, roughly 7.4% of them seen just once. This specimen was CD8+ T cells sorted from PBMCs, taken on the day of the first yellow fever vaccination. The receptors stem from a man aged 18 to 30 who received the YFV17D yellow fever vaccine.

This clonotype was counted many times. The chain uses TRBV2 and TRBJ2-3, with D uncertain. CDR1 SNHLY and CDR2 FYNNEI come from the germline V gene. The V end lost 2 bases, the J end lost 5 bases, and 11 bases lay between the germline ends. This CDR3 contains 14 residues. The CDR3 coding sequence is TGTGCCAGCAGTGAACTAGACGGAATAGATACGCAGTATTTT. It is translated as CASSELDGIDTQYF.

This clonotype was counted ten times or more. The CDR3 reads CASSPWDRGSYEQYF. The DNA of the CDR3 is TGTGCCAGCTCACCATGGGACAGGGGTTCCTACGAGCAGTACTTC. The V and J genes are TRBV18 and TRBJ2-7; 10 bases are shared with TRBD1. The CDR3 is 15 residues long. From germline, CDR1 is KGHSH and CDR2 LQKENI. The trim removed 2 bases at V and 1 base at J, leaving 2 bases unmatched.

This clonotype was picked up a small number of times. The rearrangement uses TRBV6-1 and TRBJ1-1; D is uncertain. Germline V gene data show CDR1 as MNHNS and CDR2 as SASEGT. V dropped 7 bases and J dropped 10 bases, with 22 bases sitting between them. This CDR3 region has 14 residues. The CDR3 sequence is CASTITPALKGAFF. The CDR3 bases are TGTGCCAGCACCATCACTCCGGCATTAAAAGGAGCTTTCTTT.

There are a few counts of this clonotype. The chain carries TRBV5-1 and TRBJ2-1; 8 bases map to TRBD1. The germline V gene encodes CDR1 SGHRS and CDR2 YFSETQ. The length of the CDR3 is 16 residues. J lost 4 bases, V lost 4 bases, and 10 bases had no gene match. The CDR3 loop is CASSPGTGLFYNEQFF. As DNA, the CDR3 is TGCGCCAGCAGCCCCGGGACAGGTCTGTTTTACAATGAGCAGTTCTTC.

The chain combines TRBV20-1 with TRBJ2-3; TRBD2 aligns across 10 bases. Germline trimming cut 6 bases from V and 0 bases from J; bases unmatched to any gene: 6. CDR3 size: 15 residues. The germline V gene has CDR1 DFQATT and CDR2 SNEGSKA (reference sequence). The CDR3 spells CSAHIAGGSTDTQYF. The DNA of the CDR3 is TGCAGTGCACACATAGCGGGGGGCAGCACAGATACGCAGTATTTT.

This clonotype was counted ten times or more. V usage is TRBV4-1 and J usage is TRBJ1-5; no definite D call. Germline loops: CDR1 MGHRA, CDR2 YSYEKL. The V end was cut by 4 bases, the J end by 0 bases, with 10 bases between. The CDR3 runs 15 residues. CDR3 nucleotide sequence: TGCGCCAGCAGCCCCCGACACGTTAGCAATCAGCCCCAGCATTTT. Translating it yields CASSPRHVSNQPQHF.

The chain links TRBV18 to TRBJ2-6; D gene unclear. V lost 1 base to trimming and J lost 0 bases, with 7 bases between them. Germline values: CDR1 KGHSH, CDR2 LQKENI. CDR3 length equals 16 residues. CDR3 nucleotide sequence: TGTGCCAGCTCACCACGGTCGGGCTCTGGGGCCAACGTCCTGACTTTC. The encoded protein is CASSPRSGSGANVLTF.

This clonotype has at least ten counts. This rearrangement joins TRBV2 to TRBJ1-5; D unclear. V gave up 4 bases and J gave up 1 base, with 14 bases separating them. The CDR3 is made up of 16 amino acids. The germline CDR1 and CDR2 sequences are SNHLY and FYNNEI. The chain's CDR3 is CASSGFMDVSNQPQHF. The CDR3 bases are TGTGCCAGCAGTGGTTTCATGGATGTAAGCAATCAGCCCCAGCATTTT.

The chain has TRBV2 and TRBJ2-3; 8 bases match TRBD2. CDR1 and CDR2 from the germline V gene are SNHLY and FYNNEI. This CDR3 spans 16 amino acids. Trimming removed 5 bases from V and 6 bases from J; junction bases left unmatched: 13. The CDR3 bases are TGTGCCAGCAGTATTCAGCGGGGGTCCGCGGGGGATACGCAGTATTTT. Protein sequence: CASSIQRGSAGDTQYF.